The rows below give T cell receptor beta chains drawn from one sample of a study of spatial heterogeneity in lung cancer. MiXCR was run by TCRdb on the 5' RACE reads, yielding one entry per CDR3 protein. The sample yields about 52,000 distinct CDR3 sequences, less than 9% seen once. Sample: PBMCs, taken at follow-up. These TCRs come from a female donor with early-stage non-small cell lung cancer. The conserved cysteine and the conserved F or W are not part of the CDR3 here. Fields, in order: V gene, CDR3 protein.

V gene: TRBV7-2
CDR3 protein: ASSFQGASNQPQH

V gene: TRBV3-1
CDR3 protein: ASSQDIPKEAF

V gene: TRBV20-1
CDR3 protein: SAADTEAF

V gene: TRBV10-1
CDR3 protein: ASSVGKGVSTDTQY

V gene: TRBV5-1
CDR3 protein: ASSLEAGAHNEQF

V gene: TRBV5-1
CDR3 protein: ASRFSGTLTDTQY

V gene: TRBV20-1
CDR3 protein: NAPSGGPKKTQY

V gene: TRBV6-5
CDR3 protein: ASRGLGGGATDTQY

V gene: TRBV27
CDR3 protein: ASSAYGGAPDEQF

V gene: TRBV29-1
CDR3 protein: SVATGGWHEQY

V gene: TRBV28
CDR3 protein: ASTPGRVYEQY

V gene: TRBV3-1
CDR3 protein: ASSQVLSPLH

V gene: TRBV15
CDR3 protein: ATSREGSEQY

V gene: TRBV20-1
CDR3 protein: SARMALAGAYNEQF

V gene: TRBV27
CDR3 protein: ASSEAGGRANEKLF

V gene: TRBV12-3/TRBV12-4
CDR3 protein: ASTLGGGRREQY

V gene: TRBV28
CDR3 protein: ATRYTQRGHGGYT

V gene: TRBV7-9
CDR3 protein: ASSFVGSNQPQH

V gene: TRBV7-3
CDR3 protein: ASSPPSGTGDTQY

V gene: TRBV15
CDR3 protein: ATSRTGVRETQY

V gene: TRBV5-1
CDR3 protein: ASSPRQGSYNEQF

V gene: TRBV2
CDR3 protein: ASSIRGPPQH

V gene: TRBV7-9
CDR3 protein: ASSLGSTTEAF

V gene: TRBV11-2
CDR3 protein: ASSFLPGTENYNEQF

V gene: TRBV3-1
CDR3 protein: ASSQASSGGLPRYEQY

V gene: TRBV29-1
CDR3 protein: SVSSGGLSYEQY

V gene: TRBV15
CDR3 protein: ATTTMGAGSSPLH

V gene: TRBV28
CDR3 protein: ASGGLTDTQY

V gene: TRBV2
CDR3 protein: ASTGTRNYGYT

V gene: TRBV7-9
CDR3 protein: ASSRTDPETQY

V gene: TRBV20-1
CDR3 protein: SASAAPGYT

V gene: TRBV6-6
CDR3 protein: ASWTDSNQPQH

V gene: TRBV5-1
CDR3 protein: ASSAGTGARDTQY

V gene: TRBV9
CDR3 protein: ASSVDRRGGTDTQY

V gene: TRBV7-9
CDR3 protein: ASSITGVTYNEQF

V gene: TRBV5-1
CDR3 protein: ASSLIDGQETQY

V gene: TRBV29-1
CDR3 protein: SVDTGPLQETQY